One and the same sample provided the 30 T cell receptor beta chains below, sequenced in a study of blood T cell repertoires in COVID-19. Sequenced by immunoSEQ multiplex PCR; TCRdb stores in-frame clones only, minus some. The profile covers about 270,000 clones, with around 89% appearing a single time and about 3% taken by the ten largest. Sequencing used PBMCs or T cells enriched from blood (not recorded which). These TCRs come from a woman in her 50s who had recovered from COVID-19.

The chain combines TRBV15 with TRBJ2-5; D is perhaps TRBD1 (6 bases). Trimming stripped 2 bases from V and 5 bases from J, with 15 bases between. Germline V gene sequence: CDR1 LNHNV, CDR2 YYDKDF (reference sequence). The CDR3 sequence is 15 residues long. In nucleotides, the CDR3 is TGTGCCACCAGCAGATCGGGACAAAGCCGGGAGACCCAGTACTTC. As protein: CATSRSGQSRETQYF.

The chain is built from TRBV7-9 and TRBJ1-1; TRBD1 matches at 9 bases. This CDR3 is 16 amino acids long. Germline-derived CDR1 and CDR2 are SEHNR and FQNEAQ (reference sequence). After removal of 7 bases from V and 4 bases from J, the junction contained 13 bases not matched to a gene. In DNA, the CDR3 is TGTGCCAGCACCCGACCCGCCGGACAGGGGACCACTGAAGCTTTCTTT. Translation: CASTRPAGQGTTEAFF.

This chain uses TRBV7-2 with TRBJ2-7; TRBD1 matches 7 bases. The length of the CDR3 is 16 residues. The trim removed 5 bases at V and 5 bases at J, leaving 15 bases unmatched. Germline V gene sequence: CDR1 SGHTA, CDR2 FQGNSA. The CDR3 bases are TGTGCCAGCAGCGACAGTATAGACAGGGTTAAAAACGAGCAGTACTTC. This encodes CASSDSIDRVKNEQYF.

V and J are TRBV2 and TRBJ1-3, with TRBD1 matching over 7 bases. Germline CDR1 SNHLY, CDR2 FYNNEI. V lost 4 bases and J lost 2; bases outside the gene matches: 5. CDR3 length: 15 amino acids. The CDR3 loop reads CASSGQGLTGNTIYF. Here the CDR3 DNA reads TGTGCCAGCAGTGGACAGGGTTTGACTGGAAACACCATATATTTT. Drawing the rest from reference TRBV2 and TRBJ1-3, the complete variable domain is EPEVTQTPSHQVTQMGQEVILRCVPISNHLYFYWYRQILGQKVEFLVSFYNNEISEKSEIFDDQFSVERPDGSNFTLKIRSTKLEDSAMYFCASSGQGLTGNTIYFGEGSWLTVV.

The chain carries TRBV6-5 and TRBJ1-2; D possibly corresponds to TRBD1 (6 bases). The CDR3 has 13 amino acids. CDR1 is MNHEY, CDR2 SVGAGI, per germline. The V end lost 2 bases, the J end lost 6 bases, and 10 bases lay between the germline ends. CDR3 bases: TGTGCCAGCAGTTACATCAGGGGCCATGGCTACACCTTC. Residues: CASSYIRGHGYTF.

In this sample, this clone turned up once. V is TRBV13 and J is TRBJ2-7; no firm D call. V was trimmed by 4 bases and J by 4 bases, leaving 5 bases between them. Germline lookup yields CDR1 PRHDT and CDR2 FYEKMQ (reference sequence). The CDR3 is made up of 11 amino acids. The CDR3 loop reads CASSSNYEQYF. In DNA, the CDR3 is TGTGCCAGCAGCTCTAATTACGAGCAGTACTTC.

The gene calls are TRBV7-8 and TRBJ1-2; 9 positions match TRBD1. Germline V CDR1 and CDR2: SGHVS, FQNEAQ. The CDR3 is 18 residues long. V shed 0 bases, J shed 3 bases, and the junction held 11 bases outside the gene matches. The CDR3, as DNA: TGTGCCAGCAGCTTAGCCACCGGGACAGGGAGATTCGACTATGGCTACACCTTC. Its translation: CASSLATGTGRFDYGYTF. The whole variable domain, remainder taken from reference TRBV7-8 and TRBJ1-2, is GAGVSQSPRYKVAKRGQDVALRCDPISGHVSLFWYQQALGQGPEFLTYFQNEAQLDKSGLPSDRFFAERPEGSVSTLKIQRTQQEDSAVYLCASSLATGTGRFDYGYTFGSGTRLTVV.

V and J are TRBV19 and TRBJ1-2, with D possibly TRBD1 on 6 matching bases. The CDR3 is made up of 12 amino acids. CDR1 and CDR2 from the germline V gene are LNHDA and SQIVND (reference sequence). V was pared by 6 bases and J by 13 bases, with 18 bases between. The CDR3 coding sequence is TGTGCCAGTAGGTTAGACCTGGGGGCTTTCACCTTC. Protein product: CASRLDLGAFTF.

The rearrangement uses TRBV6-5 and TRBJ2-7; 10 bases align to TRBD1. Looked up from germline, CDR1 is MNHEY and CDR2 is SVGAGI. The J segment lost 3 bases and the V segment lost 6 bases, leaving 5 bases of the junction unmatched. The CDR3 length is 14 residues. The CDR3 is CASRRRDRGYEQYF. The CDR3 DNA sequence: TGTGCCAGCAGGAGACGGGACAGGGGCTACGAGCAGTACTTC.

The chain combines TRBV19 with TRBJ1-6, with TRBD1 as a possible D gene (5 bases). V was pared by 6 bases and J by 7 bases, with 10 bases between. Germline loops: CDR1 LNHDA, CDR2 SQIVND (reference sequence). The CDR3 is made up of 13 amino acids. The CDR3 loop is CASSLDKNSPLHF. The CDR3 DNA follows: TGTGCCAGTAGCCTGGACAAGAATTCACCCCTCCACTTT. Full variable domain (remainder filled in from reference TRBV19 and TRBJ1-6): DGGITQSPKYLFRKEGQNVTLSCEQNLNHDAMYWYRQDPGQGLRLIYYSQIVNDFQKGDIAEGYSVSREKKESFPLTVTSAQKNPTAFYLCASSLDKNSPLHFGNGTRLTVT.

The chain uses TRBV15 and TRBJ2-7, with D unresolved. This CDR3 has 13 amino acids. Deletions cut 1 base from V and 2 bases from J, with 6 bases between. The germline CDR1 and CDR2 sequences are LNHNV and YYDKDF (reference sequence). CDR3 in DNA: TGTGCCACCAGCAGAGGGGCCCCCTACGAGCAGTACTTC. Its protein product is CATSRGAPYEQYF.

J is TRBJ2-3 and V is TRBV6-5; TRBD2 matches at 13 bases. V was clipped by 11 bases and J by 4 bases; unmatched bases: 6. CDR3 size: 14 residues. Germline CDR1 MNHEY, CDR2 SVGAGI. The CDR3 protein is CAARLAGGADTQYF. CDR3 DNA sequence: TGTGCCGCCCGACTAGCGGGAGGCGCAGATACGCAGTATTTT.

Worth noting for this clone: Relative to the germline gene, one junction end is altered; a read error may explain this. The V and J genes are TRBV7-7 and TRBJ2-7; D might be TRBD1 (6 bases). Looked up from germline, CDR1 is SSHAT and CDR2 is FNYEAQ (reference sequence). The CDR3 totals 13 residues. The DNA of the CDR3 is TGTGCTAGCAGCCTAGCAGGGGACTACGAGCAGTACTTC. It encodes CASSLAGDYEQYF.

This chain connects TRBV18 to TRBJ1-3, with 7 bases lining up with TRBD1. Germline V gives CDR1 KGHSH, CDR2 LQKENI. This CDR3 contains 16 residues. After removal of 3 bases from V and 2 bases from J, the junction contained 7 bases not matched to a gene. The CDR3 bases are TGTGCCAGCTCACCGAACACCGGGACAGCTGGAAACACCATATATTTT. This gives the protein CASSPNTGTAGNTIYF.

V usage is TRBV20-1 and J usage is TRBJ1-1; D is perhaps TRBD1 (5 bases). The CDR3 has 15 amino acids. Germline V gene lookup returns CDR1 DFQATT and CDR2 SNEGSKA (reference sequence). Trimming removed 3 bases from V and 4 bases from J, with 18 bases in between. In DNA, the CDR3 is TGCAGTGCTAGTGACGCCCCAAGGGGCGGCACTGAAGCTTTCTTT. It is translated as CSASDAPRGGTEAFF.

This rearrangement joins TRBV2 to TRBJ1-5; 10 bases align to TRBD1. Trimming removed 5 bases from V and 7 bases from J; junction bases left unmatched: 8. The CDR3 is made up of 15 amino acids. Germline CDR1 and CDR2: SNHLY and FYNNEI. Here the CDR3 reads CASSRQGAAQQPQHF. CDR3 nucleotide sequence: TGTGCCAGCAGTAGACAGGGGGCGGCTCAACAGCCCCAGCATTTT.

This chain links TRBV5-4 with TRBJ2-1; 8 bases map to TRBD2. Trimming at V came to 4 bases and at J to 5 bases, leaving 5 bases not matched to a gene. The CDR3 has 14 residues. CDR1 is SGHNT and CDR2 is YYREEE in the germline V gene (reference sequence). In DNA, the CDR3 is TGTGCCAGCAGCCCCGGGACTAGAAACAATGAGCAGTTCTTC. This gives the protein CASSPGTRNNEQFF.

The chain is built from TRBV20-1 and TRBJ2-2; a possible D gene is TRBD2 (6 bases). The germline CDR1 and CDR2 sequences are DFQATT and SNEGSKA (reference sequence). Trimming stripped 3 bases from V and 2 bases from J, with 10 bases between. The CDR3 spans 14 residues. The CDR3 nucleotides read TGCAGTGCTAGTTGGAGGGTAAACACCGGGGAGCTGTTTTTT. Encoded protein: CSASWRVNTGELFF.

The J gene is TRBJ1-4, the V gene TRBV18; 7 bases align to TRBD1. In germline, CDR1 is KGHSH, CDR2 LQKENI. This CDR3 contains 17 residues. V gave up 6 bases and J gave up 4 bases; unmatched junction bases: 14. DNA for the CDR3: TGTGCCAGCTCTCCGGGACAGCTTAAAACCTTTAATGAAAAACTGTTTTTT. Translating gives CASSPGQLKTFNEKLFF. The whole variable domain, filled in from reference TRBV18 and TRBJ1-4, reads NAGVMQNPRHLVRRRGQEARLRCSPMKGHSHVYWYRQLPEEGLKFMVYLQKENIIDESGMPKERFSAEFPKEGPSILRIQQVVRGDSAAYFCASSPGQLKTFNEKLFFGSGTQLSVL.

The V gene is TRBV7-2, the J gene TRBJ2-1, with 13 bases that match TRBD2. CDR3 length: 17 amino acids. V dropped 5 bases and J dropped 6; count of bases not matched to a gene: 10. The germline CDR1 and CDR2 sequences are SGHTA and FQGNSA. The chain's CDR3 is CASSTKLAGGPGNEQFF. The CDR3 DNA sequence: TGTGCCAGCAGCACCAAACTAGCGGGAGGGCCTGGCAATGAGCAGTTCTTC.

V is TRBV6-5 and J is TRBJ1-2; D is undetermined. Trimming cost V 2 bases and J 1 base, with 8 bases left between them. Germline V CDR1 and CDR2: MNHEY, SVGAGI. The CDR3 sequence is 14 residues long. The CDR3 DNA reads TGTGCCAGCAGTTACGATGACAATAACTATGGCTACACCTTC. It encodes CASSYDDNNYGYTF.

The V and J genes are TRBV20-1 and TRBJ1-4; D gene unclear. Trimming pared 1 base from V and 10 bases from J, leaving 7 bases between. Germline CDR1 DFQATT, CDR2 SNEGSKA (reference sequence). The CDR3 is 11 residues long. CDR3 amino acids: CSARGGGKLFF. The CDR3 DNA sequence: TGCAGTGCTAGAGGCGGCGGAAAACTGTTTTTT.

The chain joins TRBV3-1 (or the pseudogene TRBV3-2) to TRBJ1-2; TRBD1 might be the D (5 bases). V was pared by 4 bases and J by 0 bases, with 15 bases between. Germline CDR1 is LGHDT and CDR2 is YNNKEL (reference sequence). The CDR3 is 16 residues long. The DNA for the CDR3 is TGTGCCAGCAGCCGAGGAGCGGGGGTCCCTAACTATGGCTACACCTTC. It translates to CASSRGAGVPNYGYTF.

Here the CDR3 DNA reads TGTGCCAGTAGTTCGAGGACAGGCGCCCCTCCTTGGGATACGCAGTATTTT. It translates to CASSSRTGAPPWDTQYF. The V call is TRBV19, the J call TRBJ2-3; 7 positions agree with TRBD1. V was clipped by 5 bases and J by 6 bases; unmatched bases: 17. The length of the CDR3 is 17 residues. Germline CDR1 is LNHDA and CDR2 is SQIVND (reference sequence).

This sequence joins TRBV11-2 and TRBJ2-7, with TRBD2 identical over 11 bases. Trimming removed 3 bases from V and 6 bases from J; junction bases left unmatched: 4. CDR3 length: 14 amino acids. The germline V gene encodes CDR1 SGHAT and CDR2 FQNNGV. The CDR3, as DNA: TGTGCCAGCAGCTTTAGCGGGAGGGCCGGCGAGCAGTACTTC. This codes for CASSFSGRAGEQYF.

This rearrangement joins TRBV5-1 to TRBJ1-1; TRBD1 matches 9 bases. Per the germline V gene, CDR1 is SGHRS and CDR2 is YFSETQ. CDR3 length equals 15 residues. The junction had 10 bases not matched to a gene; V was cut back by 4 bases and J by 6 bases. In nucleotides, the CDR3 is TGCGCCAGCAGCCCGGACAGGGGAGGTCTGGCTGAAGCTTTCTTT. This gives the protein CASSPDRGGLAEAFF.

The rearrangement uses TRBV7-2 and TRBJ1-2, with 9 nucleotides matching TRBD1. Trimming removed 4 bases from V and 7 bases from J; junction bases left unmatched: 7. This CDR3 is built from 14 residues. Per the germline V gene, CDR1 is SGHTA and CDR2 is FQGNSA. Written as DNA, the CDR3 is TGTGCCAGCAGCTCACGGACAGGGGACGGTGGCTACACCTTC. This gives the protein CASSSRTGDGGYTF.

This clone was seen just once. This sequence joins TRBV28 and TRBJ2-4, with TRBD1 as a possible D gene (6 bases). The CDR3 loop spans 15 amino acids. The V gene lost 6 bases and the J gene lost 3 bases, with 15 bases spanning the gap. Germline CDR1 MDHEN, CDR2 SYDVKM. The CDR3, as DNA: TGTGCCAGCAGGTACCACAGGGTTGTCAAAAACATTCAGTACTTC. Its protein is CASRYHRVVKNIQYF. Full variable domain (remainder filled in from reference TRBV28 and TRBJ2-4): DVKVTQSSRYLVKRTGEKVFLECVQDMDHENMFWYRQDPGLGLRLIYFSYDVKMKEKGDIPEGYSVSREKKERFSLILESASTNQTSMYLCASRYHRVVKNIQYFGAGTRLSVL.

J is TRBJ2-1 and V is TRBV5-5, with D unclear. Trimming cost V 0 bases and J 15 bases, with 16 bases left between them. The CDR3 has 13 amino acids. CDR1 and CDR2 (germline): SGHKS, YYEKEE (reference sequence). CDR3 region: CASSLDPGRDSFF. CDR3 in DNA: TGTGCCAGCAGCTTGGATCCCGGCCGAGACTCGTTCTTC.

The chain joins TRBV7-3 to TRBJ2-1, with a weak D call TRBD2 (7 bases). There are 13 residues in the CDR3. Trimming pared 5 bases from V and 15 bases from J, leaving 20 bases between. Germline V gives CDR1 SGHTA, CDR2 FQGTGA. CDR3 in DNA: TGTGCCAGCAGCGAAACCGGGACTACAGGGCGGTTCTTC. It yields the protein CASSETGTTGRFF.